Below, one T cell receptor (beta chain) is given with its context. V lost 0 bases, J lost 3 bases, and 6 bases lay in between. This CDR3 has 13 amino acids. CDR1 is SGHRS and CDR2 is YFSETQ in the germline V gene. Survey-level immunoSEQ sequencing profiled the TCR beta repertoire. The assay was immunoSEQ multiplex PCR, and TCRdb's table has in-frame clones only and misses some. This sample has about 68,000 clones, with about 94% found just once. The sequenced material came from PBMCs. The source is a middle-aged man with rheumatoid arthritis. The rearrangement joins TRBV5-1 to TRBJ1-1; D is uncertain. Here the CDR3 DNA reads TGCGCCAGCAGCTTGGCGGGTTACACTGAAGCTTTCTTT. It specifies CASSLAGYTEAFF.